These 4 T cell receptor beta chains were all obtained from the same sample, sequenced in a study of early T cells in non-severe SARS-CoV-2 infection. A single record per CDR3 protein comes from TCRdb applying MiXCR to the 5' RACE reads. The sample carries 80,000 to 100,000 distinct CDR3 sequences, around 14% recorded once. Input material: whole blood. The receptors here all came from an adult who was a healthcare worker with PCR-confirmed SARS-CoV-2 infection or an uninfected control (not recorded which).

The rearrangement uses TRBV6-5 and TRBJ2-3; D is undetermined. V was pared by 2 bases and J by 4 bases, with 10 bases between. The germline CDR1 and CDR2 sequences are MNHEY and SVGAGI. The CDR3 length is 14 residues. CDR3 bases: TGTGCCAGCAGTTACAGTCCAGGCCCAGATACGCAGTATTTT. This codes for CASSYSPGPDTQYF.

On this clonotype itself: A much bigger clone sits one base away, suggesting this may be a read error. CDR3 bases: TGTGCCAGCAGCCATCGGGCCTCATCCGTTTCCTACAATGAGCAGTTCTTC. As protein: CASSHRASSVSYNEQFF. The genes are TRBV7-3 and TRBJ2-1; D unresolved. The CDR3 length is 17 residues. Germline V gene lookup returns CDR1 SGHTA and CDR2 FQGTGA. With 5 bases removed from V and 1 base from J, the gap between germline ends came to 18 bases.

The rearrangement uses TRBV3-1 and TRBJ1-6, with TRBD1 matching 9 bases. The ends lost 7 bases at V and 7 bases at J; junction bases unmatched: 14. Germline-derived CDR1 and CDR2 are LGHDT and YNNKEL (reference sequence). This CDR3 is built from 17 residues. CDR3 sequence: CASTFYSAGQGNSPLHF. CDR3 in DNA: TGTGCCAGCACCTTCTACTCCGCGGGACAGGGCAATTCACCCCTCCACTTT.

This chain connects TRBV20-1 to TRBJ2-1; 8 positions agree with TRBD2. V dropped 7 bases and J dropped 6; count of bases not matched to a gene: 14. Germline V gene lookup returns CDR1 DFQATT and CDR2 SNEGSKA (reference sequence). The CDR3 is 15 residues long. CDR3 DNA sequence: TGCAGTGTTGATCTCCGGACTAGCTCCCTCAATGAGCAGTTCTTC. Protein sequence: CSVDLRTSSLNEQFF.